These T cell receptor beta chains were read from a single sample in a study of T cell repertoires in cytomegalovirus infection. Using its own MiXCR run on the reads, TCRdb lists one record per CDR3 protein. The repertoire has 150,000 to 200,000 distinct CDR3 sequences, 28% of them found once; the top ten carry 31%. Sequencing input: PBMCs. These receptor sequences come from a human donor in good health (CMV status not recorded). Some clones in this sample may be carry-over from other donors' samples. Each CDR3 is given with its conserved first and last residue. The D gene is left open where the match is weak. Only part of the rows carry a size: once, few, many, or a class if the clone is expanded.

TRBV6-5,TRBD1,.,TRBJ1-4,TGTGCCAGCAAACCGGGACAGGGTGGAGGAAAACTGTTTTTT,CASKPGQGGGKLFF
TRBV11-3,.,many,TRBJ1-1,TGTGCCAGCAGCTTATTTGAGAACACTGAAGCTTTCTTT,CASSLFENTEAFF
TRBV7-2,.,many,TRBJ2-3,TGTGCCAGCAGCTGGGCTCGGACAGATACGCAGTATTTT,CASSWARTDTQYF
TRBV2,TRBD1,.,TRBJ2-7,TGTGCCAGCAACGAAGACAGGGGCTACGAGCAGTACTTC,CASNEDRGYEQYF
TRBV20-1,.,.,TRBJ1-2,TGCAGTGCCTGGGACACCGCTAACTATGGCTACACCTTC,CSAWDTANYGYTF
TRBV19,.,.,TRBJ1-4,TGTGCCAGTAGTACGTCTTGGGCAAAACTGTTTTTT,CASSTSWAKLFF
TRBV12-3/TRBV12-4,.,.,TRBJ1-2,TGTGCCAGCAGTTTATCCAGGGTGGGCTATGGCTACACCTTC,CASSLSRVGYGYTF
TRBV4-1,.,few,TRBJ2-1,TGCGCCAGCAGCCAAGAGCGTCTAGAGCAGGGCTCACTCTTC,CASSQERLEQGSLF
TRBV7-9,TRBD2,.,TRBJ2-7,TGTGCCAGCAGCCCTCCGGGACTAACTCCAACCTACGAGCAGTACTTC,CASSPPGLTPTYEQYF
TRBV2,.,.,TRBJ1-6,TGTGCCAGCATAAGGAGCTCCTATAATTCACCCCTCCACTTT,CASIRSSYNSPLHF
TRBV7-2,.,many,TRBJ2-1,TGTGCCAGCAGCTTACATCGGGGGGCTGTGTACAATGAGCAGTTCTTC,CASSLHRGAVYNEQFF
TRBV27,.,.,TRBJ1-4,TGTGCCAGCAGTTTAATGTTCGACGGGACAACTAATGAAAAACTGTTTTTT,CASSLMFDGTTNEKLFF
TRBV29-1,.,.,TRBJ1-5,TGCAGCGTTGCGCAGGCTAGCAATCAGCCCCAGCATTTT,CSVAQASNQPQHF
TRBV18,.,few,TRBJ1-5,TGTGCCAGCTCACCAGACGAGTATAGCAATCAGCCCCAGCATTTT,CASSPDEYSNQPQHF
TRBV11-2,TRBD2,.,TRBJ2-2,TGTGCCAGCAGCGTGACTAGCGGGGGGAACACCGGGGAGCTGTTTTTT,CASSVTSGGNTGELFF
TRBV12-3/TRBV12-4,.,.,TRBJ1-5,TGTGCCAGCCGCCTAGGGGATAATCAGCCCCAGCATTTT,CASRLGDNQPQHF
TRBV7-2,TRBD2,many,TRBJ2-1,TGTGCCAGCAGCCCCGGACTAGCGGGGGGCAATGAGCAGTTCTTC,CASSPGLAGGNEQFF
TRBV19,.,.,TRBJ2-7,TGTGCCAGTAGTATCGGGGGTTACGAGCAGTACTTC,CASSIGGYEQYF
TRBV5-6,TRBD1,.,TRBJ2-2,TGTGCCAGCAGCCGGGGAAGGGGGCGCGGGTCCGGGGAGCTGTTTTTT,CASSRGRGRGSGELFF
TRBV6-5,.,few,TRBJ1-4,TGTGCCACCAAGGGGGCTAATGAAAAACTGTTTTTT,CATKGANEKLFF
TRBV2,TRBD1,few,TRBJ1-5,TGTGCCAGCAGTCGATCTGGACAGGGGAGCAATCAGCCCCAGCATTTT,CASSRSGQGSNQPQHF
TRBV10-3,.,few,TRBJ1-1,TGTGCCATCCACGACAGTAACACTGAAGCTTTCTTT,CAIHDSNTEAFF
TRBV6-8,TRBD1,.,TRBJ2-1,TGTGCCAGCAGACCCGACAGGGGGTTTTACAATGAGCAGTTCTTC,CASRPDRGFYNEQFF
TRBV6-1,TRBD1,.,TRBJ2-2,TGTGCCAGCAGATTGGGACAGGGGATTACCGGGGAGCTGTTTTTT,CASRLGQGITGELFF
TRBV7-2,TRBD2,.,TRBJ2-3,TGTGCCAGCAGCTCCGAAGCGGGGGGAGGCACAGATACGCAGTATTTT,CASSSEAGGGTDTQYF
TRBV7-2,TRBD2,few,TRBJ2-7,TGTGCCAGCAGCGTATCTAGCGGGGGGACCGTCTACGAGCAGTACTTC,CASSVSSGGTVYEQYF
TRBV6-5,TRBD1,few,TRBJ1-1,TGTGCCAGTCACAGGGGGGAGGGCACTGAAGCTTTCTTT,CASHRGEGTEAFF
TRBV7-6,TRBD1,many,TRBJ2-2,TGTGCCAGCAGCACCCGACAGGGTTACACCGGGGAGCTGTTTTTT,CASSTRQGYTGELFF
TRBV3-1,.,.,TRBJ1-5,TGTGCCAGCAGCCAAGGAAAGGGACACCAGCCCCAGCATTTT,CASSQGKGHQPQHF
TRBV7-9,TRBD1,few,TRBJ1-1,TGTGCCAGCAGCCATGGGACAGTAAACACTGAAGCTTTCTTT,CASSHGTVNTEAFF
TRBV2,.,.,TRBJ1-1,TGTGCCAGCAGGACAAGTACTTTGAACACTGAAGCTTTCTTT,CASRTSTLNTEAFF
TRBV20-1,.,few,TRBJ2-5,TGCAGTGCTAGAACGCCCGACGCTTCTCAAGAGACCCAGTACTTC,CSARTPDASQETQYF
TRBV2,.,once,TRBJ2-1,TGTGCCAGCAGGGGGGGTACAGCCTTTAGCTCCTACAATGAGCAGTTCTTC,CASRGGTAFSSYNEQFF
TRBV5-1,.,once,TRBJ2-7,TGCGCCAGCAGCTTGTCCGGACAGTTTCCGTTTTACGAGCAGTACTTC,CASSLSGQFPFYEQYF
TRBV4-1,.,few,TRBJ1-2,TGCGCCAGCAGCCAAGGAGGGGGTGACTATGGCTACACCTTC,CASSQGGGDYGYTF
TRBV5-5,TRBD1,.,TRBJ2-7,TGTGCCAGCAGCTTGGCGGACAGGGCGAGCGGCGATCAGTACTTC,CASSLADRASGDQYF
TRBV7-8,TRBD2,many,TRBJ2-2,TGTGCCAGCAGCCACCGGACTAGCGGTACCGGGGAGCTGTTTTTT,CASSHRTSGTGELFF
TRBV14,.,few,TRBJ2-5,TGTGCCAGCAGCCAAGTTAGGGGCGGGCAAGAGACCCAGTACTTC,CASSQVRGGQETQYF
TRBV28,.,.,TRBJ1-1,TGTGCCAGCAGTTTATCCGACCGCCCGCCGTCCACTGAAGCTTTCTTT,CASSLSDRPPSTEAFF
TRBV5-5,TRBD2,.,TRBJ2-1,TGTGCCAGCAGCGACCGGGGGGGCTCCTACAATGAGCAGTTCTTC,CASSDRGGSYNEQFF
TRBV12-3/TRBV12-4,TRBD1,many,TRBJ1-2,TGTGCCAGCAGCCCCGGGACAGGGGGCTATGGCTACACCTTC,CASSPGTGGYGYTF
TRBV12-3/TRBV12-4,.,.,TRBJ2-3,TGTGCCAGCAGTTTTGACAGGCACACAGATACGCAGTATTTT,CASSFDRHTDTQYF
TRBV30,TRBD2,.,TRBJ2-1,TGTGCCTGGAGTTTTGGCGGGGGGGCCTATGAGCAGTTCTTC,CAWSFGGGAYEQFF
TRBV6-2/TRBV6-3,TRBD1,few,TRBJ1-2,TGTGCCAGCACCCTGACAGGGAACTATGGCTACACCTTC,CASTLTGNYGYTF
TRBV15,TRBD1,.,TRBJ1-2,TGTGCCACCAGCACAGCGACAGGGAGAGTAGAATATGGCTACACCTTC,CATSTATGRVEYGYTF
TRBV2,.,.,TRBJ1-2,TGTGCCAGCAGTGCCGAGAACTATGGCTACACCTTC,CASSAENYGYTF
TRBV19,.,.,TRBJ1-1,TGTGCCAGTAAGGGGATAGCGAGGACTGAAGCTTTCTTT,CASKGIARTEAFF
TRBV7-2,TRBD1,many,TRBJ1-2,TGTGCCAGCAGCCCGGGACAGGGTCTCAACTATGGCTACACCTTC,CASSPGQGLNYGYTF
TRBV6-6,.,few,TRBJ2-7,TGTGCCAGCAGAAAAACCGGGACGGACTACGAGCAGTACTTC,CASRKTGTDYEQYF
TRBV6-2/TRBV6-3,TRBD1,few,TRBJ2-2,TGTGCCAGCAGCAGACCGGGACAGAGATCCACCGGGGAGCTGTTTTTT,CASSRPGQRSTGELFF
TRBV2,TRBD1,few,TRBJ2-7,TGTGCCAGCAGTGATGAGGGGACAGGGCTCGACGAGCAGTACTTC,CASSDEGTGLDEQYF
TRBV14,.,few,TRBJ2-7,TGTGCCAGCAGCCAAGGTCCGGGGCGCGGGGCTTACGAGCAGTACTTC,CASSQGPGRGAYEQYF
TRBV7-3,TRBD1,.,TRBJ1-2,TGTGCCAGCAGCTTTATACAGGGGGATGGCTACACCTTC,CASSFIQGDGYTF